What follows are 13 T cell receptor beta chains derived from one specimen sequenced in a study of control samples from healthy donors and cancer patients. Clones were sequenced by immunoSEQ multiplex PCR, and TCRdb holds only the in-frame ones, with some missing. The profile covers some 160,000 clones, with around 86% appearing a single time and over 4.5% taken by the ten largest. The sample taken for sequencing was blood. These receptors were obtained from a man in his thirties or forties in good health.

The chain links TRBV12-3 or TRBV12-4 to TRBJ1-1; D is unresolved. The CDR3 length is 12 residues. With 6 bases removed from V and 4 bases from J, the gap between germline ends came to 9 bases. The CDR3 protein is CASSRTVTEAFF. The DNA for the CDR3 is TGTGCCAGCAGCAGGACGGTCACTGAAGCTTTCTTT.

This clone has just one count. The rearrangement joins TRBV18 to TRBJ2-3; the D is unclear. Germline V gives CDR1 KGHSH, CDR2 LQKENI. The CDR3 loop spans 13 amino acids. The germline V and J ends were trimmed by 6 bases and 3 bases, with 10 bases remaining between them. CDR3 coding DNA: TGTGCCAGCTCTCAAAAACTTACAGATACGCAGTATTTT. As protein: CASSQKLTDTQYF.

This clone turned up a few times. V gene TRBV6-5 combines with J gene TRBJ2-1; D gene uncertain. V gave up 8 bases and J gave up 3 bases, with 8 bases separating them. Germline V gene sequence: CDR1 MNHEY, CDR2 SVGAGI. This CDR3 comprises 12 residues. The chain's CDR3 is CASGLDYNEQFF. The CDR3 region has the DNA TGTGCCAGCGGCTTGGACTACAATGAGCAGTTCTTC.

The J gene is TRBJ2-3, the V gene TRBV7-3; a weak D match, TRBD1 (6 bases). V dropped 1 base and J dropped 6 bases, with 17 bases sitting between them. This CDR3 contains 16 residues. The germline V gene encodes CDR1 SGHTA and CDR2 FQGTGA. CDR3 sequence: CASSLMVQGGADTQYF. CDR3 coding DNA: TGTGCCAGCAGCTTAATGGTACAAGGGGGAGCCGATACGCAGTATTTT.

The chain has TRBV7-6 and TRBJ2-2; D is unclear. V was cut by 2 bases and J by 7 bases, with 8 bases left in between. The CDR3 totals 13 residues. Germline V lookup: CDR1 SGHVS, CDR2 FNYEAQ. CDR3 nucleotide sequence: TGTGCCAGCAGCTTAAAAAATAGCGGGGAGCTGTTTTTT. Protein product: CASSLKNSGELFF. Supplemented by reference TRBV7-6 and TRBJ2-2, the full variable domain reads GAGVSQSPRYKVTKRGQDVALRCDPISGHVSLYWYRQALGQGPEFLTYFNYEAQQDKSGLPNDRFSAERPEGSISTLTIQRTEQRDSAMYRCASSLKNSGELFFGEGSRLTVL.

This clone was counted only a few times. The chain joins TRBV9 to TRBJ2-3; perhaps TRBD2 as D (7 bases). Germline CDR1 SGDLS, CDR2 YYNGEE. Trimming took 4 bases from V and 3 from J, leaving 36 bases between them. CDR3 length equals 22 residues. The CDR3 DNA is TGTGCCAGCAGCCCCCAACTACCAGGGGTCGGGGGCGGGAGAATTGGGACAGATACGCAGTATTTT. Residues: CASSPQLPGVGGGRIGTDTQYF.

The chain combines TRBV6-1 with TRBJ2-7; 11 nucleotides line up with TRBD1. In germline, CDR1 is MNHNS, CDR2 SASEGT. V was pared by 2 bases and J by 3 bases, with 3 bases of the junction left unmatched. CDR3 length: 15 amino acids. Here the CDR3 DNA reads TGTGCCAGCAGTGAAACCGGGACAGGGGGCTACGAGCAGTACTTC. This encodes CASSETGTGGYEQYF.

This clone was found a few times. V and J are TRBV14 and TRBJ2-7; D may match TRBD1 or TRBD2 (5 bases each). Germline V lookup: CDR1 SGHDN, CDR2 FVKESK. CDR3 length: 17 amino acids. V gave up 2 bases and J gave up 0 bases, with 17 bases separating them. The CDR3 nucleotides read TGTGCCAGCAGCCAAAACCGGGACCCGACCGCCTCCTACGAGCAGTACTTC. Translating it yields CASSQNRDPTASYEQYF.

The count of this clone is one. This chain links TRBV4-2 with TRBJ2-7, with D uncertain. Deletions cut 0 bases from V and 7 bases from J, with 16 bases between. This CDR3 contains 15 residues. The germline CDR1 and CDR2 sequences are LGHNA and YNFKEQ. Here the CDR3 DNA reads TGTGCCAGCAGCCAAGAGGCGGCCGAGGATTCGGAGCAGTACTTC. It yields the protein CASSQEAAEDSEQYF.

This clone is a singleton in its sample. The rearrangement links TRBV28 to TRBJ2-7, with 14 positions matching TRBD2. This CDR3 comprises 21 residues. Germline V lookup: CDR1 MDHEN, CDR2 SYDVKM. J lost 2 bases, V lost 6 bases, and 21 bases had no gene match. The CDR3, as DNA: TGTGCCAGCAGGGAGAGAGCGGGGACTAGCGGGAGTTTGGGGGTGGCCTACGAGCAGTACTTC. Encoded protein: CASRERAGTSGSLGVAYEQYF.

The chain recombines TRBV11-3 with TRBJ2-1; D unclear. Germline lookup yields CDR1 SGHNT and CDR2 YENEEA. V dropped 5 bases and J dropped 6 bases, with 8 bases sitting between them. The CDR3 is 12 amino acids. CDR3 in DNA: TGTGCCAGCAGCCTAACAGTCAATGAGCAGTTCTTC. Protein product: CASSLTVNEQFF.

The chain joins TRBV11-2 to TRBJ2-2; perhaps TRBD1 as D (6 bases). CDR3 length: 15 residues. The ends were cut back, 7 bases at V and 4 bases at J, with 16 bases in the middle. Germline assignment: CDR1 SGHAT and CDR2 FQNNGV. The CDR3 region has the DNA TGTGCCAGCACGACAATCAGGGGTGGCACCGGGGAGCTGTTTTTT. The encoded protein is CASTTIRGGTGELFF.

This clone was detected once. The chain recombines TRBV5-1 with TRBJ2-2; D is unclear. The CDR3 has 14 residues. Germline V gene data show CDR1 as SGHRS and CDR2 as YFSETQ. Trimming shortened V by 0 bases and J by 4 bases, and 7 bases separated the two germline ends. The CDR3 region is CASSLGGFTGELFF. The CDR3 coding sequence is TGCGCCAGCAGCTTGGGGGGATTCACCGGGGAGCTGTTTTTT.